The clone carrying this TCR beta chain was observed a handful of times. Its target is unknown. The sample belongs to a study of T-cell memory formation after mild COVID-19. Study conclusions and caveats: What remained unconfirmed was the SARS-CoV-2 specificity of second-wave clones peaking on day 37. The study detected some responding clones in pre-infection memory, suggesting cross-reactive memory joined.

V lost 3 bases, J lost 1 base, and 15 bases lay in between. CDR1 and CDR2 from the germline V gene are KGHSH and LQKENI. The CDR3 extends over 16 amino acids. TCRdb itself ran the 5' RACE reads through MiXCR, one entry per CDR3 protein. Here the sample spans around 140,000 distinct CDR3 sequences, under 7% being singletons. Specimen: PBMCs or a T cell subset sorted from them (not recorded which). The rearrangement uses TRBV18 and TRBJ1-1; TRBD1 is a possible D gene (5 bases). This receptor was obtained from an adult woman who had mild COVID-19 (a few samples of this study predate the infection). Cell type and time point are not known. The CDR3 sequence is CASSPLAGGSNTEAFF. The CDR3 region has the DNA TGTGCCAGCTCACCGCTTGCGGGGGGGTCGAACACTGAAGCTTTCTTT.